Listed below are T cell receptor beta chains from one sample, sequenced in a study of identical twins. In TCRdb, the 5' RACE reads were re-called with MiXCR into one record per CDR3 protein. The sample has around 470,000 distinct CDR3 sequences; 13% to 15% are singletons. These data were also filed under a second study, of yellow fever vaccine responses in identical twins.

The sequenced sample consisted of CD4+ T cells sorted from blood. Receptor source: a woman aged 18 to 35 in good health. The CDR3 runs from the conserved cysteine through the conserved F or W. The D gene is left open where the match is weak. Not all rows give a size; the values are once, few, many and, for expanded clones, a class.

clone_size,j_call,cdr3_length,d_call,v_call,cdr3_nt,cdr3_aa
-,TRBJ2-2,16,-,TRBV4-1,TGCGCCAGCAGCCGTTTTCGGACGGCCAACACCGGGGAGCTGTTTTTT,CASSRFRTANTGELFF
many,TRBJ2-2,15,-,TRBV7-9,TGTGCCAGCAGCTTACTTTCTCTGGGAACCGGGGAGCTGTTTTTT,CASSLLSLGTGELFF
few,TRBJ2-7,14,-,TRBV6-2/TRBV6-3,TGTGCCAGCAGGACCGGGCCCAGCCCCCACGAGCAGTACTTC,CASRTGPSPHEQYF
-,TRBJ2-1,14,-,TRBV2,TGTGCCAGCGCCCGAACAGGGAGTGGCAATGAGCAGTTCTTC,CASARTGSGNEQFF
few,TRBJ2-5,14,-,TRBV6-1,TGTGCCAGCAGAACGGACTCGAGGCAAGAGACCCAGTACTTC,CASRTDSRQETQYF
many,TRBJ2-3,16,-,TRBV6-2/TRBV6-3,TGTGCCAGCAGTTACGCCGGGACCACGATCCGAAATACGCAGTATTTT,CASSYAGTTIRNTQYF
few,TRBJ1-6,15,-,TRBV10-3,TGTGCCATCAGTTCCGGGAGTACCAATAATTCACCCCTCCACTTT,CAISSGSTNNSPLHF
few,TRBJ2-2,19,TRBD1,TRBV6-1,TGTGCCAGCAGTCGCGGACAGGGGGCTTTGAACGCGAACACCGGGGAGCTGTTTTTT,CASSRGQGALNANTGELFF
-,TRBJ2-1,15,TRBD1,TRBV25-1,TGTGCCAGCAGTCACGGGGGGACAGGGCACAATGAGCAGTTCTTC,CASSHGGTGHNEQFF
-,TRBJ2-3,18,TRBD1,TRBV7-3,TGTGCCAGCAGCTTAACGGGGACAGGATTAGGGGTCACAGATACGCAGTATTTT,CASSLTGTGLGVTDTQYF
-,TRBJ2-2,18,-,TRBV11-2,TGTGCCAGCAGCTCCACGGGACGGCCGCTGAATAACACCGGGGAGCTGTTTTTT,CASSSTGRPLNNTGELFF
-,TRBJ2-2,14,-,TRBV5-6,TGTGCCAGCAGCCCGGGGCTCCTCTACGGGGAGCTGCTTTTT,CASSPGLLYGELLF
few,TRBJ2-7,16,-,TRBV5-1,TGCGCCAACAAGGGCACCCACTGGGACCCTGCCTGGGAGCAGTACTTC,CANKGTHWDPAWEQYF
-,TRBJ2-5,13,TRBD2,TRBV29-1,TGCAGTGCCAGTGCGGGGGGACTAGGTACCCAGTACTTC,CSASAGGLGTQYF
few,TRBJ2-2,15,-,TRBV24-1,TGTGCCACCAGTGACACTCGACAGAACACCGGGGAGCTGTTTTTT,CATSDTRQNTGELFF
few,TRBJ2-7,13,-,TRBV27,TGTGCCAGCAGTCCCCGGCCGAGGGGGGAGCAGTACTTC,CASSPRPRGEQYF
-,TRBJ2-5,17,TRBD2,TRBV10-3,TGTGCCATCAGTGAGTCGGAGCGGGGACTACGTCAAGAGACCCAGTACTTC,CAISESERGLRQETQYF
few,TRBJ2-3,17,TRBD2,TRBV15,TGTGCCACCAGCAGAGGCAAACTAGCGGGGTCCACAGATACGCAGTATTTT,CATSRGKLAGSTDTQYF
-,TRBJ2-1,14,-,TRBV20-1,TGCAGTGCTAGACGGAGTAAGGGAGGCAATGAGCAGTTCTTC,CSARRSKGGNEQFF
-,TRBJ2-1,14,-,TRBV20-1,TGCAGTGCTAGAGTCGGGTTCTCCTACAATGAGCAGTTCTTC,CSARVGFSYNEQFF
-,TRBJ2-2,15,-,TRBV14,TGTGCCAGCAGTGCAAGACTGGGGGCGGCCGGGGAGCTGTTTTTT,CASSARLGAAGELFF
-,TRBJ2-2,14,TRBD1,TRBV7-2,TGTGCCAGCACCCTCGACAGGGGTACCGGGGAGCTGTTTTTT,CASTLDRGTGELFF
-,TRBJ2-2,15,TRBD1,TRBV29-1,TGCAGCGCTGGAACCGGGACAGAGCTCACCGGGGAGCTGTTTTTT,CSAGTGTELTGELFF
-,TRBJ2-7,14,TRBD1,TRBV12-3/TRBV12-4,TGTGCCAGCAGTCCCATGACAGGGATAGGGGAGCAGTACTTC,CASSPMTGIGEQYF
-,TRBJ2-1,16,TRBD2,TRBV28,TGTGCCAGCAGTATCCCAGCGGGAGGGCTCTACAATGAGCAGTTCTTC,CASSIPAGGLYNEQFF
few,TRBJ1-1,14,-,TRBV10-3,TGTGCCATCAGTGATACCGGCAGGGTTAAGAAAGCTTTCTTT,CAISDTGRVKKAFF
-,TRBJ2-7,18,-,TRBV11-2,TGTGCCAGCAGCTTAGGCCCGGGGGGCGGGCGGATTCCCTACGAGCAGTACTTC,CASSLGPGGGRIPYEQYF
-,TRBJ1-1,15,-,TRBV5-1,TGCGCCAGCAGCTCTCGGACAGCCTGGAACACTGAAGCTTTCTTT,CASSSRTAWNTEAFF
few,TRBJ2-5,14,-,TRBV24-1,TGTGCCACCAGTGATTCCACTATCCAAGAGACCCAGTACTTC,CATSDSTIQETQYF
-,TRBJ2-1,14,TRBD2,TRBV2,TGTGCCAGCCTACCGACTAGCGGGAAGTCGGAGCAGTTCTTC,CASLPTSGKSEQFF
-,TRBJ2-7,16,TRBD2,TRBV4-3,TGCGCCAGCAGCCAGGATCTAGCGGGAGGGCAAGACGAGCAGTACTTC,CASSQDLAGGQDEQYF
once,TRBJ2-3,16,TRBD2,TRBV3-1,TGTGCCAGCAGCCGGACTAGCGGGGGGGTGCATAATACGCAGTATTTT,CASSRTSGGVHNTQYF
few,TRBJ2-5,15,-,TRBV3-1,TGTGCCAGCAGCCAAGGGGACACCCGTTCCGAGACCCAGTACTTC,CASSQGDTRSETQYF
-,TRBJ2-2,16,-,TRBV30,TGTGCCTGGAGTGAGAACCAGGGAATGAACACCGGGGAGCTGTTTTTT,CAWSENQGMNTGELFF
few,TRBJ2-2,15,TRBD2,TRBV29-1,TGCAGCGTCGCCCACGTAGCGGGAGCAACCGGGGAGCTGTTTTTT,CSVAHVAGATGELFF
few,TRBJ2-1,12,-,TRBV25-1,TGTGCCAGCAGTGCCAGGAGCAATGAGCAGTTCTTC,CASSARSNEQFF
many,TRBJ1-1,11,-,TRBV12-3/TRBV12-4,TGTGCCAGCAGTTTATACAGGGAAGCTTTCTTT,CASSLYREAFF
few,TRBJ2-1,13,-,TRBV3-1,TGTGCCAGCAGCCAAGAGGGACTCTGGGAGCAGTTCTTC,CASSQEGLWEQFF
few,TRBJ1-2,13,-,TRBV28,TGTGCCAGCAGTCCCGGGCTCCTCTATGGCTACACCTTC,CASSPGLLYGYTF
-,TRBJ2-1,15,TRBD2,TRBV12-3/TRBV12-4,TGTGCCAGCAGCAAACTAGCGGGAGGTTCCAATGAGCAGTTCTTC,CASSKLAGGSNEQFF
few,TRBJ2-3,19,TRBD2,TRBV9,TGTGCCAGCAGCCCGCGGACTAGCGGGGGGTCCATACGCACAGATACGCAGTATTTT,CASSPRTSGGSIRTDTQYF